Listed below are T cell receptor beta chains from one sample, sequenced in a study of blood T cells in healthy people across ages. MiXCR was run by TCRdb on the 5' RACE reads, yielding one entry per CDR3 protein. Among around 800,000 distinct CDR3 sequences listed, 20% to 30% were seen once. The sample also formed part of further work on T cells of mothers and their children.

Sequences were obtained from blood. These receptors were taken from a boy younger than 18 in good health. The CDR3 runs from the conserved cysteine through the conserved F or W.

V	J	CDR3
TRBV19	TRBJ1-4	CASSLLMNEKLFF
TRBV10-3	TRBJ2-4	CAISESIGQGLGIQYF
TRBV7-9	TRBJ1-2	CASSLGTGREGYTF
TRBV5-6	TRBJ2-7	CASSSFGGGEQYF
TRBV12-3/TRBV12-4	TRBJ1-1	CASSATGTGGTEAFF
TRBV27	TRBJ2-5	CASSAAHQETQYF
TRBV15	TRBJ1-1	CATSRDTPNTEAFF
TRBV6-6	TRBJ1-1	CASGQGKAFF
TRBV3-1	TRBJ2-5	CASSHRETQYF
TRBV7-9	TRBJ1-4	CASSASAGGEKLFF
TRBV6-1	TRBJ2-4	CASKQSGAKNIQYF
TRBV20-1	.	CSARMKASPYSSYEQYF
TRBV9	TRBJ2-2	CASSTRTANTGELFF
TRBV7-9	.	CASSYSIGSGYNEQFF
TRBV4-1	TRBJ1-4	CASSRGASAREKLFF
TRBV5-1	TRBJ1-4	CASSLAFRGRANEKLFF
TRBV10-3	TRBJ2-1	CAIIRAGAYNEQFF
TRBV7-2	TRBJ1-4	CASSLVRGTFLATNEKLFF
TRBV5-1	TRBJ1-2	CASSLPTGSDGYTF
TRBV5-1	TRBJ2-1	CASSLERGAAPNNEQFF
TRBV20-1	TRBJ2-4	CSAHSGGAKNIQYF
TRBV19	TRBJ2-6	CASQGTRGSWSSGANVLTF
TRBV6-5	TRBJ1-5	CASSRTGVSNQPQHF
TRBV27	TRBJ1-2	CASSPSAGGAGGYTF
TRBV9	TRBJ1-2	CASSVPGNYGYTF
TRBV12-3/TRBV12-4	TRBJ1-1	CASRDGVNTEAFF
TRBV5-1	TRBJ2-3	CASSPGGPSTDAQYF
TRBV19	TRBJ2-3	CASSISRTVDTQYF
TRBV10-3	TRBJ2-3	CAISEGLAGGRADTQYF
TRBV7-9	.	CASFSAGGLNEQFF
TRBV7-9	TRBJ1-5	CASSVTGGPNQPQHF
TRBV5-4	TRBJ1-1	CASTSDRDTEAFF
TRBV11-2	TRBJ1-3	CASSERDSSGNTIYF
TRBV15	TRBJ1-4	CATSREDRMDEKLFF
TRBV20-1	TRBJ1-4	CSADRGLNEKLFF
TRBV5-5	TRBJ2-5	CASSWGLAGVETQYF
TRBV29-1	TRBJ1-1	CRVQNTEAFF
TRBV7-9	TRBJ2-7	CASSLGGNYEQYF
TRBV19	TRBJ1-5	CASSMRGGINQPQHF
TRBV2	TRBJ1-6	CASSEVSYNSPLHF
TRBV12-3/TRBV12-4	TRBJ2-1	CASSPLRTSDNEQFF
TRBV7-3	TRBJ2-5	CASSPRHGQETQYF
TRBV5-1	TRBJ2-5	CASSFTGATGQETQYF
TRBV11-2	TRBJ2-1	CASSLDWATGEQFF
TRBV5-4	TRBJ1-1	CASSPRDRGQTEAFF
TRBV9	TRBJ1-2	CASSSGGGTGNYGYTF
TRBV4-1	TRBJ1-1	CASSQDREFTEAFF
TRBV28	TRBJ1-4	CASSPGSGNEKLFF
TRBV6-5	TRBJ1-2	CASRDALETYYGYTF
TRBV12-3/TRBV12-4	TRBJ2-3	CASSNRPRLAGATDTQYF
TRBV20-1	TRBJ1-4	CSAPGQSNEKLFF
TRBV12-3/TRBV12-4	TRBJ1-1	CASSPQTGGNTEAFF
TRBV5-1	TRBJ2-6	CASSPRTAYTSGANVLTF
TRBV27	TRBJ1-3	CASSPSYMVPGNTIYF